This TCR beta chain was retrieved from a study of CD8 T cells in Susac syndrome. Study-level background: Clinically active disease was present in 5 or 6 of the sequenced Susac syndrome patients. Eight of these patients were in remission.

An amount of RNA that ranged from roughly 0.45 to 1 ug was reverse transcribed with random hexamers. MiXCR, applied by TCRdb to the immunoSEQ multiplex PCR reads, yields one record per CDR3 protein. This table holds some 170,000 distinct CDR3 sequences, about 94% found once. Sequencing targeted TCR beta in T cells from blood (CD8+ and CD4+). Recently defined diagnostic criteria for definite or probable disease were fulfilled by Susac syndrome patients. This CDR3 is 16 amino acids long. Trimming removed 0 bases at V and 3 bases at J, with 15 bases between. Per germline, CDR1 MNHNY and CDR2 SVGAGI (reference sequence).

This clonotype was sampled from a human donor with Susac syndrome. The gene calls are TRBV6-6 and TRBJ2-7; D is possibly TRBD1 (5 bases). The sample taken for sequencing was CD4+ T cells from PBMCs. Here the CDR3 DNA reads TGTGCCAGCAGTTACTCGCCAGGGAAGGGTGGCTACGAGCAGTACTTC. Translated, it gives CASSYSPGKGGYEQYF.